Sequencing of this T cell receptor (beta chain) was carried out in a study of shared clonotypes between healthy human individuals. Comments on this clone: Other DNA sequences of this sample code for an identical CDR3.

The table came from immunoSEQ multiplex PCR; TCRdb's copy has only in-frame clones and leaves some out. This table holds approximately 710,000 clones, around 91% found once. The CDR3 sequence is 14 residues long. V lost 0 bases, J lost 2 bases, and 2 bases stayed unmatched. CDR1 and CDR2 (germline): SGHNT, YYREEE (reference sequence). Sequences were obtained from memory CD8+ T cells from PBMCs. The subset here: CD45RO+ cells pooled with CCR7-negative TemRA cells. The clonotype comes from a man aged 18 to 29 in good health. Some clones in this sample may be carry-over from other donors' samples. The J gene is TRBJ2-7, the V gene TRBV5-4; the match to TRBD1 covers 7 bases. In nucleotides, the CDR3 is TGTGCCAGCAGCTTGGCAGGGGGAGCCTACGAGCAGTACTTC. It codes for CASSLAGGAYEQYF.